This T cell receptor (beta chain) was found in a study of preoperative IRX-2 immunotherapy in early breast cancer. CDR3 size: 15 residues. V was clipped by 6 bases and J by 1 base, with 15 bases between them. Treatment reported: preoperative locoregional IRX-2 cytokine immunotherapy. Sequencing was performed with immunoSEQ multiplex PCR; in TCRdb, only in-frame clones are kept and a portion is missing. Of around 28,000 clones listed, roughly 80% are singletons. The origin of this receptor is a human donor with breast cancer. The chain links TRBV23-1 to TRBJ1-1; D unclear. TRBV23-1 is marked as an open reading frame, function uncertain. The sample consisted of lymph node tissue, taken before IRX-2 immunotherapy. In DNA form, the CDR3 reads TGCGCCAGCAGCCTAGATCTCTCAGCGAACACTGAAGCTTTCTTT. It is translated as CASSLDLSANTEAFF.